The rows below give T cell receptor beta chains drawn from one sample of a study of T-cell memory formation after mild COVID-19. TCRdb fed the 5' RACE reads into MiXCR, producing one record per CDR3 protein. The table shows about 400,000 distinct CDR3 sequences, with over 15% occurring only once. The sequenced sample consisted of PBMCs or a T cell subset sorted from them (not recorded which). These receptors came from a young man who had mild COVID-19 (a few samples of this study predate the infection). Cell type and time point are not known. CDR3s include the opening cysteine and the closing phenylalanine or tryptophan.

v_gene	j_gene	CDR3aa
TRBV5-1	TRBJ2-1	CASRNRPYNEQFF
TRBV7-2	TRBJ1-2	CASSLLGRGYTF
TRBV27	TRBJ1-5	CASSPSEGERGQPQHF
TRBV3-1	TRBJ1-5	CASSQGQGMGQPQHF
TRBV11-2	TRBJ2-2	CASSQTGVGELFF
TRBV25-1	TRBJ1-4	CASSERKNRGGEKLFF
TRBV6-6	TRBJ2-5	CASSYGIPLETQYF
TRBV7-2	TRBJ1-2	CASSEDRAYGYTF
TRBV27	TRBJ1-6	CASRRQAAPYNSPLHF
TRBV30	TRBJ1-2	CAWDRGYGYTF
TRBV29-1	TRBJ2-3	CSVAPQGTDTQYF
TRBV2	TRBJ2-1	CASSAGVEQFF
TRBV20-1	TRBJ2-5	CSARGSIGREKETQYF
TRBV5-1	TRBJ2-1	CASSLAPPSYEQFF
TRBV7-9	TRBJ2-2	CASSPGQGETGELFF